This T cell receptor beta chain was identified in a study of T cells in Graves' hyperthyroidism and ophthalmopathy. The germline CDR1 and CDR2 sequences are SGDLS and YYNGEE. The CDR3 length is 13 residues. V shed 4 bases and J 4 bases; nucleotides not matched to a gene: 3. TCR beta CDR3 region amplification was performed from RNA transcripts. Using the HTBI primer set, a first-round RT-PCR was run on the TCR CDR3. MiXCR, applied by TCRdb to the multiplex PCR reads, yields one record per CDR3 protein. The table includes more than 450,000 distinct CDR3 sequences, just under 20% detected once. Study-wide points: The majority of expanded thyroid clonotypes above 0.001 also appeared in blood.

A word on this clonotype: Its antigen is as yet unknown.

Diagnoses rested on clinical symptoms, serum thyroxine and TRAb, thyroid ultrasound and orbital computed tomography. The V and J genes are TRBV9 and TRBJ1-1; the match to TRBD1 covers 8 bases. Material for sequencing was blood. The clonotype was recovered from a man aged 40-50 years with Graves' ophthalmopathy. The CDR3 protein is CASSQTGVTEAFF. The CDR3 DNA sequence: TGTGCCAGCAGCCAGACAGGGGTCACTGAAGCTTTCTTT.